This T cell receptor beta chain was obtained from a study of cytomegalovirus exposure and HLA in healthy donors. Study-wide findings and caveats: It was reported in a later analysis that an Asian-associated ancestry cluster showed fewer N-insertions than the approximately 670-donor mean. According to an earlier analysis, most TCR beta V segments yielded productive rearrangements about 87% or about 30% of the time.

Vbeta (60) and Jbeta (13) primers were used in the PCR. The data were produced by immunoSEQ multiplex PCR, yet TCRdb's version contains in-frame clones alone and is incomplete. The sample shows under 200,000 clones, roughly 80% of them seen only once. In the case of this clone: The target antigen is unknown.

Germline V gene lookup returns CDR1 SGHRS and CDR2 YFSETQ. V gave up 4 bases and J gave up 1 base, with 9 bases separating them. The CDR3 extends over 14 amino acids. The material sequenced was PBMCs. The clonotype originates from a boy aged 2 to 10 in good health and CMV-seronegative. The chain has TRBV5-1 and TRBJ2-1; weak D call: TRBD1 (5 bases). The chain's CDR3 is CASSTDSSYNEQFF. As DNA, the CDR3 is TGCGCCAGCAGCACAGACAGTTCCTACAATGAGCAGTTCTTC.